This T cell receptor (beta chain) was found in a study of T cells expressing NK-cell markers. In the study overall: Sequencing covered eight donors, seven HCMV-seropositive and one seronegative.

Reanalyzing the 5' RACE reads, TCRdb keeps one entry per CDR3 protein, without DNA. Its clone listing holds 150,000 to 160,000 distinct CDR3 sequences. A word on this clonotype: No antigen is known for it.

Study results and caveats: HCMV specificity of expanded NKG2C+ T cell clones remained unclear.

CDR1 SGHDN and CDR2 FVKESK come from the germline V gene. There are 13 residues in the CDR3. The chain recombines TRBV14 with TRBJ2-1. This clonotype was sampled from a woman in her 50s in good health. Specimen: blood T cells: a sorted CD56 or NKG2C T cell subset, CD4+ or CD8+ T cells, or bulk PBMC T cells (not recorded which). CDR3 residues: CASMDRSYNEQFF.